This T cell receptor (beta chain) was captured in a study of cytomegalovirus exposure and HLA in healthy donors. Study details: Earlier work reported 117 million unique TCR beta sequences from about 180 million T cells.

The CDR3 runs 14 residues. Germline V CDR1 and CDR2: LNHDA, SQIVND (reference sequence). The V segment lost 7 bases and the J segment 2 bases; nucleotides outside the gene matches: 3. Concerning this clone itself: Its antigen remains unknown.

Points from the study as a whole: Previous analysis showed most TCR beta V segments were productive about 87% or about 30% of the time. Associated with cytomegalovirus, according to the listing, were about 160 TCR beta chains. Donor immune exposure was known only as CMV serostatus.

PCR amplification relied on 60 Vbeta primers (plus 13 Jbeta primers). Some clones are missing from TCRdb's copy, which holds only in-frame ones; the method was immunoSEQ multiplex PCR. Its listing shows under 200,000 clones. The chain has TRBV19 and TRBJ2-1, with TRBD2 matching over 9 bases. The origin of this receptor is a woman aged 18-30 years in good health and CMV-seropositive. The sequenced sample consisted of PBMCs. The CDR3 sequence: CASIASGTYNEQFF. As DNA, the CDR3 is TGTGCCAGTATCGCTAGCGGGACCTACAATGAGCAGTTCTTC.